This entry lists 8 T cell receptor beta chains sequenced from one sample in a study of blood T cell repertoires in COVID-19 (dated by TCRdb to 2020 to 2022). Library creation used the immunoSEQ multiplex PCR assay. TCRdb took over this immuneACCESS table, retaining in-frame rearrangements with V and J assigned. Such tables are incomplete; in checked studies, under half of the missing clones stem from an unresolved V gene, and the remainder is unexplained. The sample data list fewer than 250,000 clones, and about 85% of these were observed just once. The ten largest clones capture over 1.5% of the sample. Source material: peripheral blood. The receptors were sampled from a man aged 65 to 79 with acute or convalescent COVID-19.

A single count supports this clone. V gene TRBV11-2 combines with J gene TRBJ2-5, with D perhaps matching TRBD1 (7 bases). This CDR3 contains 15 residues. CDR1 and CDR2 from the germline V gene are SGHAT and FQNNGV. Deletions cut 5 bases from V and 5 bases from J, with 18 bases between. CDR3 nucleotides: TGTGCCAGCAGCCCCGCGGGACAGCTCCGGGAGACCCAGTACTTC. It translates to CASSPAGQLRETQYF.

The table lists this clone with a count of one. This sequence joins TRBV30 and TRBJ1-6; no clear D gene. V was clipped by 2 bases and J by 0 bases, with 8 bases between them. Germline CDR1 is GTSNPN and CDR2 is SVGIG (reference sequence). There are 15 residues in the CDR3. The CDR3 reads CAWSNDISYNSPLHF. The CDR3 DNA is TGTGCCTGGAGTAATGACATCTCCTATAATTCACCCCTCCACTTT.

J is TRBJ2-7 and V is TRBV30; D is possibly TRBD2 (6 bases). There are 15 residues in the CDR3. V lost 2 bases to trimming and J lost 1 base, with 15 bases between them. Germline-derived CDR1 and CDR2 are GTSNPN and SVGIG (reference sequence). The CDR3 loop is CAWSRRGAGSYEQYF. The CDR3 coding sequence is TGTGCCTGGAGTCGGAGGGGCGCGGGGTCCTACGAGCAGTACTTC.

The gene calls are TRBV19 and TRBJ1-5, with a weak D call TRBD1 (5 bases). Germline V CDR1 and CDR2: LNHDA, SQIVND (reference sequence). The CDR3 runs 17 residues. V was shortened by 3 bases and J by 0 bases, with 15 bases between the two germline ends. CDR3 nucleotides: TGTGCCAGTAGTATCCCCACGGACATAATTAGCAATCAGCCCCAGCATTTT. Residues: CASSIPTDIISNQPQHF.

The chain employs TRBV7-2 and TRBJ2-3; the D is unclear. Germline-derived CDR1 and CDR2 are SGHTA and FQGNSA. Trimming shortened V by 5 bases and J by 7 bases, and 16 bases separated the two germline ends. The CDR3 has 14 residues. CDR3 nucleotide sequence: TGTGCCAGCAGCGCCGCCCCTGCAGGTTATACGCAGTATTTT. Its translation is CASSAAPAGYTQYF.

This chain uses TRBV7-9 with TRBJ2-7; 10 nucleotides agree with TRBD1. This CDR3 is 15 amino acids long. Germline values: CDR1 SEHNR, CDR2 FQNEAQ (reference sequence). V shed 3 bases and J 6 bases; nucleotides not matched to a gene: 8. The CDR3, as DNA: TGTGCCAGCAGCTTTCGGACAGGGGGTATGTCCGAGCAGTACTTC. The encoded protein is CASSFRTGGMSEQYF. The whole variable domain, remainder taken from reference TRBV7-9 and TRBJ2-7, is DTGVSQNPRHKITKRGQNVTFRCDPISEHNRLYWYRQTLGQGPEFLTYFQNEAQLEKSRLLSDRFSAERPKGSFSTLEIQRTEQGDSAMYLCASSFRTGGMSEQYFGPGTRLTVT.

V and J are TRBV5-1 and TRBJ1-1, with 7 bases fitting TRBD1. The CDR3 length is 16 residues. Germline V CDR1 and CDR2: SGHRS, YFSETQ. Trimming cost V 0 bases and J 5 bases; bases outside gene matches: 10. CDR3: CASSLAGDRVGTEAFF. Written as DNA, the CDR3 is TGCGCCAGCAGCTTGGCCGGTGACAGGGTTGGAACTGAAGCTTTCTTT.

This chain links TRBV15 with TRBJ2-1; D is perhaps TRBD2 (5 bases). The CDR3 has 14 residues. Per the germline V gene, CDR1 is LNHNV and CDR2 is YYDKDF (reference sequence). V was trimmed by 0 bases and J by 6 bases, leaving 9 bases between them. In DNA form, the CDR3 reads TGTGCCACCAGCAGAGAACGGGAACGCAATGAGCAGTTCTTC. This encodes CATSRERERNEQFF.